Each of the 10 T cell receptor beta chains below was sequenced from the same sample in a study of blood T cell repertoires in COVID-19. TCRdb's copy holds only in-frame clones and misses some; the assay was immunoSEQ multiplex PCR. Among about 180,000 clones listed, just over 85% were seen once. Specimen: PBMCs or T cells enriched from blood (not recorded which). The receptors originated from a woman aged 18-29 years who had recovered from COVID-19.

The rearrangement links TRBV19 to TRBJ2-5; the match to TRBD1 covers 8 bases. This CDR3 contains 14 residues. Germline trimming cut 2 bases from V and 1 base from J; bases unmatched to any gene: 0. Germline V gives CDR1 LNHDA, CDR2 SQIVND (reference sequence). The CDR3 sequence is CASSITGGQETQYF. Written as DNA, the CDR3 is TGTGCCAGTAGTATAACAGGGGGCCAAGAGACCCAGTACTTC.

The V gene is TRBV27, the J gene TRBJ2-7; D possibly corresponds to TRBD1 (7 bases). V lost 10 bases and J lost 3, with 16 bases in between. Germline V gives CDR1 MNHEY, CDR2 SMNVEV (reference sequence). This CDR3 region has 13 residues. CDR3 protein: CATQEGANYEQYF. CDR3 nucleotides: TGTGCCACCCAGGAGGGGGCCAACTACGAGCAGTACTTC.

This chain joins TRBV7-9 and TRBJ2-5, with TRBD2 matching over 11 bases. The CDR3 is 17 residues long. Germline V CDR1 and CDR2: SEHNR, FQNEAQ (reference sequence). V was pared by 1 base and J by 3 bases, with 7 bases of the junction left unmatched. For the CDR3, the DNA is TGTGCCAGCAGCTTAGGTTCACTAGCGGGGGTTAAAGAGACCCAGTACTTC. Translating gives CASSLGSLAGVKETQYF.

This chain's CDR3 is CASSLSGGGTDTQYF. Here the CDR3 DNA reads TGTGCCAGCAGCCTGAGCGGGGGGGGCACAGATACGCAGTATTTT. The V gene is TRBV6-2 or TRBV6-3, the J gene TRBJ2-3, with 10 bases fitting TRBD2. The CDR3 runs 15 residues. J was trimmed by 1 base and V by 6 bases; bases with no gene match: 4. Germline values: CDR1 MNHEY, CDR2 SVGEGT.

This chain joins TRBV11-2 and TRBJ2-7; TRBD1 agrees at 7 bases. The trim removed 3 bases at V and 1 base at J, leaving 9 bases unmatched. Per the germline V gene, CDR1 is SGHAT and CDR2 is FQNNGV. There are 16 residues in the CDR3. The CDR3 coding sequence is TGTGCCAGCAGCTTGGATTACAGGGGTTGGTCCTACGAGCAGTACTTC. Translation: CASSLDYRGWSYEQYF.

V gene TRBV12-5 combines with J gene TRBJ1-1, with TRBD1 identical over 8 bases. The V and J ends lost 0 bases and 4 bases, in that order; junction bases with no gene match: 10. The CDR3 has 17 amino acids. CDR1 and CDR2 (germline): LGHNT, FRNRAP. In nucleotides, the CDR3 is TGTGCTAGTGGTTTGGTACGGATTCCAGGGGGCATCACTGAAGCTTTCTTT. Residues: CASGLVRIPGGITEAFF.

V usage is TRBV15 and J usage is TRBJ1-4; D is possibly TRBD1 (6 bases). Trimming pared 0 bases from V and 7 bases from J, leaving 15 bases between. The CDR3 covers 16 residues. CDR1 is LNHNV, CDR2 YYDKDF, per germline (reference sequence). The CDR3 region has the DNA TGTGCCACCAGCAGAGATTTGGGGGCGGAAAGTGAAAAACTGTTTTTT. It translates to CATSRDLGAESEKLFF.

This clone was picked up one time. The rearrangement uses TRBV13 and TRBJ2-5; unclear D gene. Per germline, CDR1 PRHDT and CDR2 FYEKMQ (reference sequence). Trimming pared 2 bases from V and 1 base from J, leaving 14 bases between. The CDR3 is 16 amino acids. Written as DNA, the CDR3 is TGTGCCAGCAGCTTAACCTCGGTGGGCCCCCAAGAGACCCAGTACTTC. Translation: CASSLTSVGPQETQYF.

The rearrangement links TRBV27 to TRBJ2-2; D might be TRBD1 (6 bases). V was clipped by 3 bases and J by 5 bases, with 13 bases between them. Germline V gene sequence: CDR1 MNHEY, CDR2 SMNVEV (reference sequence). The CDR3 consists of 15 residues. Here the CDR3 DNA reads TGTGCCAGCAGTTTGGAACAGGGTTGGACCGGGGAGCTGTTTTTT. Its translation: CASSLEQGWTGELFF.

This chain connects TRBV7-6 to TRBJ2-7; 10 positions agree with TRBD1. After removal of 5 bases from V and 7 bases from J, the junction contained 11 bases not matched to a gene. The CDR3 extends over 15 amino acids. Germline CDR1 is SGHVS and CDR2 is FNYEAQ. The CDR3 DNA reads as TGTGCCAGCAGCCCAGGGGGACAGGGGATGACAGAGCAGTACTTC. It is translated as CASSPGGQGMTEQYF.